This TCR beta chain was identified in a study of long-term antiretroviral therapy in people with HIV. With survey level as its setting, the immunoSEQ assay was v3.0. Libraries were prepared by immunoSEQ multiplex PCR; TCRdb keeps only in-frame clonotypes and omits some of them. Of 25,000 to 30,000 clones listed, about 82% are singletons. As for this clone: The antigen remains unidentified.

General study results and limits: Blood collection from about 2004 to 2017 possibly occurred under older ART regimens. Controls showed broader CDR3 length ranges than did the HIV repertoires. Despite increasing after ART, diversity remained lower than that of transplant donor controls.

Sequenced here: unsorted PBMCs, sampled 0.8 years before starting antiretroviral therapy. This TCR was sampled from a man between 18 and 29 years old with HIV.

The CDR3 nucleotides are TGTGCCAGCAGCTTCTGGGGTAGCAATCAGCCCCAGCATTTT. Its translation is CASSFWGSNQPQHF. The chain uses TRBV5-6 and TRBJ1-5, with D unresolved. Trimming took off 2 bases at V and 0 bases at J, with 6 bases between the two ends. Germline V gives CDR1 SGHDT, CDR2 YYEEEE. The CDR3 consists of 14 residues.